These T cell receptor beta chains were read from a single sample in a study of shared T cell receptors in the human thymus. Clones were read by immunoSEQ multiplex PCR, and TCRdb kept only the in-frame ones, dropping some. The data show 630,000 or so clones, with more than 75% seen just once and 0.009% to 0.0095% held by the top ten. These data are also associated with another study on human thymus T cells.

Material: thymocytes. The receptors were gathered from a boy under two years old with a congenital heart defect. Both conserved end residues are part of each CDR3. The D gene is left open where the match is weak. The size field is filled for only some rows; it gives once, few, many or a size class.

CDR3aa	CDR3nt	d_gene	j_gene	v_gene	abundance
CASSPRDSAEAGYGYTF	TGTGCCAGCAGTCCGCGGGATAGCGCCGAGGCCGGCTATGGCTACACCTTC	NA	TRBJ1-2	TRBV28	NA
CASSVDDRHYEQYF	TGTGCCAGCAGTGTTGACGACAGGCACTACGAGCAGTACTTC	NA	TRBJ2-7	TRBV2	few
CASSLLPQGIGYTF	TGTGCCAGCAGTCTACTCCCTCAGGGCATTGGCTACACCTTC	NA	TRBJ1-2	TRBV11-2	NA
CASTSVDRVHSGNTIYF	TGTGCTAGTACATCCGTGGACAGGGTTCACTCTGGAAACACCATATATTTT	TRBD1	TRBJ1-3	TRBV12-5	NA
CASSPGRDRVYGYTF	TGTGCCAGCTCACCAGGCCGGGACAGGGTCTATGGCTACACCTTC	TRBD1	TRBJ1-2	TRBV18	NA
CASGLTGLAGRNEQYF	TGTGCTAGTGGTCTCACGGGACTAGCGGGAAGAAACGAGCAGTACTTC	TRBD2	TRBJ2-7	TRBV12-5	NA
CAISAGNEQYF	TGTGCCATCAGTGCGGGGAACGAGCAGTACTTC	NA	TRBJ2-7	TRBV10-3	NA
CASSLPSGGLAATYEQYF	TGTGCCAGCAGTTTACCTAGTGGTGGACTAGCGGCGACCTACGAGCAGTACTTC	TRBD2	TRBJ2-7	TRBV28	NA
CASPKRQAGALLSPHRTQYF	TGTGCCAGCCCCAAGAGGCAGGCGGGGGCCTTATTGTCCCCCCACCGTACGCAGTATTTT	NA	TRBJ2-3	TRBV28	NA
CASSQAMGPPHEQYF	TGTGCCAGCAGCCAAGCGATGGGGCCCCCTCACGAGCAGTACTTC	NA	TRBJ2-7	TRBV4-2	NA
CASSELGQLEAFF	TGTGCCAGCAGCGAACTGGGGCAGCTTGAAGCTTTCTTT	NA	TRBJ1-1	TRBV7-9	NA
CASSCRQASTGELFF	TGTGCCAGCAGTTGTCGCCAGGCGAGCACCGGGGAGCTGTTTTTT	NA	TRBJ2-2	TRBV6-5	once
CASDSGTSAYNEQFF	TGTGCCAGTGACTCCGGGACTAGCGCCTACAATGAGCAGTTCTTC	TRBD2	TRBJ2-1	TRBV7-9	NA
CSVEDFEGTQYF	TGCAGCGTTGAAGATTTTGAGGGTACGCAGTATTTT	NA	TRBJ2-3	TRBV29-1	NA
CASSLEGLAGRNEQFF	TGTGCCAGCAGCTTGGAGGGACTAGCGGGGCGGAATGAGCAGTTCTTC	TRBD2	TRBJ2-1	TRBV5-6	NA
CASSAGQGAGVDGYTF	TGTGCCAGCAGCGCTGGACAGGGGGCGGGGGTAGACGGCTACACCTTC	TRBD1	TRBJ1-2	TRBV7-9	NA
CASSPRTNSFDEQFF	TGTGCCAGCAGTCCCCGGACTAATTCCTTCGATGAGCAGTTCTTC	NA	TRBJ2-1	TRBV27	NA
CASSPNTSGRAGSYNEQFF	TGTGCCAGCTCACCCAATACTAGCGGGAGGGCCGGGTCCTACAATGAGCAGTTCTTC	TRBD2	TRBJ2-1	TRBV18	NA
CASSVFRGWCYGYTF	TGTGCCAGCAGTGTTTTCCGGGGATGGTGCTATGGCTACACCTTC	NA	TRBJ1-2	TRBV6-1	NA
CASSQDKRPGLANHEQYF	TGCGCCAGCAGCCAAGACAAAAGGCCGGGACTAGCTAACCACGAGCAGTACTTC	TRBD2	TRBJ2-7	TRBV4-3	NA
CAWRGLGDNEQFF	TGTGCCTGGAGGGGCTTGGGCGACAATGAGCAGTTCTTC	NA	TRBJ2-1	TRBV30	NA
CASSAGDRGAETQYF	TGCGCCAGCAGCGCTGGGGACAGGGGGGCAGAGACCCAGTACTTC	TRBD1	TRBJ2-5	TRBV5-1	once
CASSNPGSERPYNEQFF	TGTGCCAGTAGTAACCCTGGGTCCGAGCGGCCCTACAATGAGCAGTTCTTC	NA	TRBJ2-1	TRBV19	once
CAILLRYNEQFF	TGTGCCATCCTTCTCAGATACAATGAGCAGTTCTTC	NA	TRBJ2-1	TRBV5-6	NA
CAIRGQGNTDTQYF	TGTGCCATCAGAGGACAGGGAAACACAGATACGCAGTATTTT	TRBD1	TRBJ2-3	TRBV10-3	NA
CASSITGESNQPQHF	TGTGCCAGTAGTATTACGGGAGAGAGCAATCAGCCCCAGCATTTT	NA	TRBJ1-5	TRBV19	once
CASSAPTRTSGISNTGELFF	TGTGCCAGCAGCGCGCCCACCAGGACTAGCGGGATTTCGAACACCGGGGAGCTGTTTTTT	TRBD2	TRBJ2-2	TRBV9	NA
CATSSKTGVVGAFF	TGTGCCACCAGCAGCAAAACAGGGGTTGTTGGGGCTTTCTTT	TRBD1	TRBJ1-1	TRBV15	NA
CASSPDPTVVIYEQYF	TGTGCCAGCAGTCCGGACCCGACAGTGGTCATCTACGAGCAGTACTTC	NA	TRBJ2-7	TRBV28	NA
CASSVGHRATGELFF	TGTGCCAGCAGCGTCGGCCACAGGGCCACCGGGGAGCTGTTTTTT	NA	TRBJ2-2	TRBV9	NA
CASRDPEGGTNTDTQYF	TGTGCCAGCAGGGACCCCGAGGGGGGGACAAACACAGATACGCAGTATTTT	NA	TRBJ2-3	TRBV28	NA
CASKAGASSYNEQFF	TGCGCCAGCAAAGCGGGGGCTAGCTCCTACAATGAGCAGTTCTTC	TRBD2	TRBJ2-1	TRBV5-1	NA
CAWSVVFSVGVDTGELFF	TGTGCCTGGAGTGTGGTCTTTTCTGTGGGAGTAGACACCGGGGAGCTGTTTTTT	NA	TRBJ2-2	TRBV30	NA
CSAGDTVSGNTIYF	TGCAGCGCCGGGGACACGGTCTCTGGAAACACCATATATTTT	NA	TRBJ1-3	TRBV29-1	NA
CALRTGLDEKLFF	TGTGCCCTCCGGACAGGATTGGATGAAAAACTGTTTTTT	TRBD1	TRBJ1-4	TRBV30	NA
CASSEELDRYLRYTEAFF	TGTGCCAGCAGCGAGGAGCTCGACAGGTACCTACGATACACTGAAGCTTTCTTT	NA	TRBJ1-1	TRBV7-8	few
CASSLRVTGTNYGYTF	TGTGCCAGCAGCTTACGGGTCACAGGGACGAACTATGGCTACACCTTC	NA	TRBJ1-2	TRBV13	NA
CAWSQFRVLDYEQYF	TGTGCCTGGAGTCAATTCCGGGTCCTAGACTACGAGCAGTACTTC	NA	TRBJ2-7	TRBV30	NA
CASSVPSDRSNNEQFF	TGTGCCAGCAGCGTCCCATCGGACAGGTCTAACAATGAGCAGTTCTTC	TRBD1	TRBJ2-1	TRBV9	NA
CASSTKSGQIPNEQFF	TGCGCCAGCAGCACGAAGAGCGGGCAAATTCCCAATGAGCAGTTCTTC	NA	TRBJ2-1	TRBV4-3	NA
CASSQVSGGLRSGNTIYF	TGCGCCAGCAGCCAAGTCAGTGGAGGGTTGAGGTCTGGAAACACCATATATTTT	NA	TRBJ1-3	TRBV4-3	NA